Sequencing of this TCR beta chain was carried out in a study of T-cell reconstitution after alpha-beta-depleted transplantation in children. During its preparation, the TCRbeta library received unique molecular identifiers. MiXCR, run by TCRdb on the PCR reads, gives a single entry per CDR3 protein. The sample lists approximately 630,000 distinct CDR3 sequences, 13% occurring once. General study results and limits: For some patients, TCRbeta diversity was high at day 60 because of recipient T cells and thymic progenitors that survived. Newly made T cells mostly supplied T-cell counts and diversity one year after transplant. After transplant, at about two months, alpha-beta T cells were reportedly derived from several hundred expanded graft clones.

This clonotype showed up many times. Its specificity is not known. This TCR was recovered from a girl aged 2-10 years with congenital amegakaryocytic thrombocytopenia, due to receive a stem cell transplant. The specimen was PBMCs, collected before TCRalphabeta/CD19-depleted stem cell transplant.

The CDR3: CSARAGYTGELFF. CDR3 sequence (DNA): TGCAGTGCTAGAGCGGGTTACACCGGGGAGCTGTTTTTT. V and J are TRBV20-1 and TRBJ2-2; D unclear. Looked up from germline, CDR1 is DFQATT and CDR2 is SNEGSKA (reference sequence). The CDR3 has 13 residues. Trimming took 1 base from V and 3 from J, leaving 6 bases between them.